This T cell receptor beta chain derives from a study of T cell responses to AZD1222 COVID-19 vaccine. The germline V gene has CDR1 SEHNR and CDR2 FQNEAQ (reference sequence). The V and J ends lost 0 bases and 5 bases, in that order; junction bases with no gene match: 4. This CDR3 comprises 15 residues. As regards this clone: The antigen is not known.

Broader study findings: Clonal diversity may have been underestimated, and the donors were mostly white British, with more females than males. At baseline, seropositivity was found in only a handful of AZD1222 recipients.

This table comes from immunoSEQ multiplex PCR, and its TCRdb copy is limited to in-frame clones, with some not included. This table has 110,000 or so clones, just under 90% appearing once. This specimen consisted of peripheral blood, obtained on day 0 of AZD1222 vaccination. This sequence originates from an adult in good health. V and J are TRBV7-9 and TRBJ2-5; 9 bases align to TRBD2. This chain's CDR3 is CASSLAAGGDETQYF. In DNA, the CDR3 is TGTGCCAGCAGCTTAGCGGCGGGAGGGGATGAGACCCAGTACTTC.